These 32 T cell receptor beta chains were sequenced from one sample in a study of T-cell memory formation after mild COVID-19. TCRdb redid the calling of the 5' RACE reads with MiXCR, one entry per CDR3 protein. In the table there are about 320,000 distinct CDR3 sequences, 13% to 15% of which are singletons. Material: PBMCs or a T cell subset sorted from them (not recorded which). Receptor source: a man aged 18 to 29 who had mild COVID-19 (a few samples of this study predate the infection). Cell type and time point are not known.

The chain has TRBV5-1 and TRBJ2-7; tentative D call: TRBD1 (6 bases). V was pared by 4 bases and J by 5 bases, with 16 bases between. Per germline, CDR1 SGHRS and CDR2 YFSETQ. The CDR3 consists of 14 residues. The CDR3 region is CASSPGTISDEQYV. In DNA, the CDR3 is TGCGCCAGCAGCCCCGGGACAATCTCTGACGAGCAGTACGTC.

V gene TRBV5-8 combines with J gene TRBJ1-1; TRBD1 might be the D (6 bases). Trimming removed 4 bases at V and 1 base at J, with 14 bases between. The CDR3 loop spans 15 amino acids. Germline V CDR1 and CDR2: SGHTS, YDEGEE. CDR3 nucleotides: TGTGCCAGCAGCCCCATTAGGGGGGAGAACACTGAAGCTTTCTTT. Translated, it gives CASSPIRGENTEAFF.

This rearrangement joins TRBV3-1 to TRBJ1-2; 11 bases are shared with TRBD1. This CDR3 region has 16 residues. Trimming removed 6 bases from V and 4 bases from J; junction bases left unmatched: 10. CDR1 and CDR2 from the germline V gene are LGHDT and YNNKEL (reference sequence). The CDR3 loop is CASRRSGQGAAYGYTF. In DNA form, the CDR3 reads TGTGCCAGCAGACGATCCGGACAGGGGGCGGCCTATGGCTACACCTTC. Full variable domain (remainder filled in from reference TRBV3-1 and TRBJ1-2): DTAVSQTPKYLVTQMGNDKSIKCEQNLGHDTMYWYKQDSKKFLKIMFSYNNKELIINETVPNRFSPKSPDKAHLNLHINSLELGDSAVYFCASRRSGQGAAYGYTFGSGTRLTVV.

There are a few counts of this clonotype. The V and J genes are TRBV27 and TRBJ2-7; 11 bases agree with TRBD2. CDR1 MNHEY and CDR2 SMNVEV come from the germline V gene (reference sequence). The CDR3 spans 13 residues. Trimming cost V 6 bases and J 10 bases; bases outside gene matches: 8. In nucleotides, the CDR3 is TGTGCCAGCAGCCCTAGCGGGGGGCGTCGACAGTACGTC. Its protein product is CASSPSGGRRQYV.

A few counts support this clonotype. CDR3 loop: CASSFASPYEQYV. CDR3 nucleotides: TGTGCCAGCAGCTTCGCGTCCCCCTACGAGCAGTACGTC. This chain links TRBV7-8 with TRBJ2-7; no definite D call. CDR3 size: 13 residues. The germline V gene has CDR1 SGHVS and CDR2 FQNEAQ. V shed 3 bases and J shed 2 bases, with 8 bases lying between them.

This clonotype has only a few counts. The chain's CDR3 is CASSLFLTGEAKNIQYF. CDR3 in DNA: TGTGCCAGCAGCTTATTTTTAACAGGGGAAGCCAAAAACATTCAGTACTTC. This rearrangement joins TRBV7-2 to TRBJ2-4, with 7 positions matching TRBD1. From germline, CDR1 is SGHTA and CDR2 FQGNSA. The CDR3 has 17 amino acids. The J segment lost 0 bases and the V segment lost 2 bases, leaving 7 bases of the junction unmatched. The full variable domain, completed using reference TRBV7-2 and TRBJ2-4, is GAGVSQSPSNKVTEKGKDVELRCDPISGHTALYWYRQSLGQGLEFLIYFQGNSAPDKSGLPSDRFSAERTGGSVSTLTIQRTQQEDSAVYLCASSLFLTGEAKNIQYFGAGTRLSVL.

This clonotype was picked up a small number of times. The V call is TRBV5-1, the J call TRBJ2-1; TRBD2 matches 14 bases. This CDR3 has 15 amino acids. Germline-derived CDR1 and CDR2 are SGHRS and YFSETQ. The trim removed 4 bases at V and 6 bases at J, leaving 3 bases unmatched. CDR3 nucleotide sequence: TGCGCCAGCAGCAAGGGACTAGCGGGGGTCAATGAGCAGTTCTTC. Its protein is CASSKGLAGVNEQFF.

This clonotype was recorded a few times. The chain has TRBV12-3 or TRBV12-4 and TRBJ1-6; D is unresolved. With 5 bases removed from V and 6 bases from J, the gap between germline ends came to 5 bases. CDR3 length: 12 residues. The CDR3 DNA reads TGTGCCAGCAGTACCCCTAATTCACCCCTCCACTTT. This translates into CASSTPNSPLHF.

This clonotype was detected a few times. An end of the junction differs from the germline gene, which may be a read error. The CDR3, as DNA: TGTGCCAGCAGCCCCTACGATGAGCAGTTCTTC. Translated: CASSPYDEQFF. This chain uses TRBV7-9 with TRBJ2-1, with D uncertain. This CDR3 has 11 residues. Germline V lookup: CDR1 SEHNR, CDR2 FQNEAQ (reference sequence).

This clonotype was observed at least ten times. The J gene is TRBJ2-1, the V gene TRBV11-2, with 9 positions matching TRBD1. With V trimmed by 5 bases and J by 5 bases, 7 bases remained unmatched. The CDR3 length is 15 residues. The germline CDR1 and CDR2 sequences are SGHAT and FQNNGV. The DNA of the CDR3 is TGTGCCAGCAGCATACGGGACAGGGTCCACAATGAGCAGTTCTTC. Translation: CASSIRDRVHNEQFF.

The V call is TRBV20-1, the J call TRBJ2-2; TRBD2 agrees at 7 bases. The V segment lost 5 bases and the J segment 4 bases; nucleotides outside the gene matches: 4. This CDR3 region has 13 residues. Per germline, CDR1 DFQATT and CDR2 SNEGSKA (reference sequence). The CDR3 loop reads CSARLAATGELFF. Written as DNA, the CDR3 is TGCAGTGCTCGCCTAGCGGCCACCGGGGAGCTGTTTTTT.

This chain uses TRBV12-3 or TRBV12-4 with TRBJ1-1; D gene ambiguous. The CDR3 sequence is 13 residues long. The V end was cut by 1 base, the J end by 10 bases, with 13 bases between. The CDR3 is CASSLGSHPGAFF. DNA of the CDR3: TGTGCCAGCAGTTTAGGCTCCCATCCGGGAGCTTTCTTT.

This chain joins TRBV6-2 or TRBV6-3 and TRBJ2-3, with TRBD2 matching 7 bases. This CDR3 has 15 amino acids. The germline CDR1 and CDR2 sequences are MNHEY and SVGEGT. Germline trimming cut 2 bases from V and 0 bases from J; bases unmatched to any gene: 2. The CDR3 loop is CASSYSGESTDTQYF. In DNA, the CDR3 is TGTGCCAGCAGTTACAGCGGGGAGAGCACAGATACGCAGTATTTT.

The chain uses TRBV3-1 and TRBJ1-2; D is unresolved. The CDR3 spans 14 residues. Germline CDR1 reads LGHDT; CDR2 reads YNNKEL (reference sequence). V was cut by 0 bases and J by 4 bases, with 9 bases left in between. In DNA, the CDR3 is TGTGCCAGCAGCCAAGATAAACGGCGCTATGGCTACACCTTC. It translates to CASSQDKRRYGYTF. Drawing the rest from reference TRBV3-1 and TRBJ1-2, the complete variable domain is DTAVSQTPKYLVTQMGNDKSIKCEQNLGHDTMYWYKQDSKKFLKIMFSYNNKELIINETVPNRFSPKSPDKAHLNLHINSLELGDSAVYFCASSQDKRRYGYTFGSGTRLTVV.

The chain links TRBV6-2 or TRBV6-3 to TRBJ1-1, with 7 bases matching TRBD1. With V trimmed by 0 bases and J by 4 bases, 14 bases remained unmatched. The CDR3 spans 18 residues. CDR1 is MNHEY and CDR2 is SVGEGT in the germline V gene. CDR3 nucleotide sequence: TGTGCCAGCAGTTACTCGAGTACCGCAGGGGGGGTGGTCACTGAAGCTTTCTTT. Translating gives CASSYSSTAGGVVTEAFF.

This clonotype occurred many times. CDR3 nucleotide sequence: TGTGCCAGCAGCTTATCCGGGTTCAATCAGCCCCAGCATTTT. Translating it yields CASSLSGFNQPQHF. This chain links TRBV7-2 with TRBJ1-5; D not certain. The CDR3 is 14 amino acids. Trimming pared 2 bases from V and 3 bases from J, leaving 8 bases between. The germline gives CDR1 SGHTA, CDR2 FQGNSA.

This chain connects TRBV2 to TRBJ2-5; D remains unclear. The length of the CDR3 is 13 residues. The V gene's germline CDR1 is SNHLY and CDR2 FYNNEI. Trimming removed 7 bases from V and 1 base from J, with 10 bases in between. The CDR3 DNA follows: TGTGCCAGCATTATAATTTTCCAAGAGACCCAGTACTTC. Translating it yields CASIIIFQETQYF.

DNA for the CDR3: TGTGCCATCCGATCCGAGGCTAGCGGGAGCTCCTACGAGCAGTACTTC. Its protein product is CAIRSEASGSSYEQYF. The rearrangement uses TRBV10-3 and TRBJ2-7; the match to TRBD2 covers 10 bases. The CDR3 spans 16 residues. Losses at the gene ends were 8 bases for V and 0 bases for J; bases not matched to a gene: 10. Per germline, CDR1 ENHRY and CDR2 SYGVKD.

This clonotype has at least ten counts. The chain carries TRBV23-1 and TRBJ1-6; 7 bases map to TRBD1. TRBV23-1 counts as an open reading frame of uncertain function. V shed 3 bases and J 6 bases; nucleotides not matched to a gene: 8. There are 16 residues in the CDR3. CDR3 nucleotide sequence: TGCGCCAGCAGTCAGGCGGGACAGCAGGTTAATTCACCCCTCCACTTT. The encoded protein is CASSQAGQQVNSPLHF.

This clonotype turned up a few times. V gene TRBV7-2 combines with J gene TRBJ2-3; tentative D call: TRBD2 (7 bases). This CDR3 region has 18 residues. CDR1 and CDR2 from the germline V gene are SGHTA and FQGNSA. V shed 2 bases and J shed 3 bases, with 21 bases lying between them. The CDR3 loop is CASSLLGGVRLLTDTQYF. The CDR3 nucleotides are TGTGCCAGCAGCTTACTAGGGGGGGTTCGACTTTTAACAGATACGCAGTATTTT.

The genes are TRBV20-1 and TRBJ1-5; TRBD1 might be the D (6 bases). The V and J ends lost 1 base and 11 bases respectively, with 12 bases between them. The germline V gene has CDR1 DFQATT and CDR2 SNEGSKA (reference sequence). This CDR3 has 12 amino acids. The CDR3 region is CSARGGPIAQHF. The CDR3 bases are TGCAGTGCTAGAGGGGGGCCTATAGCCCAGCATTTT.

DNA for the CDR3: TGTGCCAGCAGCTTAATACCGGGGGAAACTGAAGCTTTCTTT. Its translation is CASSLIPGETEAFF. The rearrangement joins TRBV7-3 to TRBJ1-1; tentatively, D is TRBD1 (5 bases). V gave up 1 base and J gave up 5 bases, with 11 bases separating them. The CDR3 has 14 residues. Germline V gene lookup returns CDR1 SGHTA and CDR2 FQGTGA.

The rearrangement uses TRBV12-3 or TRBV12-4 and TRBJ2-3, with unresolved D. This CDR3 is 16 amino acids long. V was shortened by 5 bases and J by 2 bases, with 17 bases between the two germline ends. CDR3 in DNA: TGTGCCAGCAGTGCCCCTTTATCAGCGCTCACAGATACGCAGTATTTT. This codes for CASSAPLSALTDTQYF.

The rearrangement uses TRBV12-3 or TRBV12-4 and TRBJ1-6; unclear D gene. This CDR3 is built from 13 residues. Trimming stripped 10 bases from V and 4 bases from J, with 11 bases between. The CDR3 spells CATRETYNSPLHF. In DNA form, the CDR3 reads TGTGCCACCCGGGAAACTTATAATTCACCCCTCCACTTT.

This clonotype has just a few counts. V is TRBV18 and J is TRBJ2-3; the D is unclear. CDR3 length equals 13 residues. Trimming cost V 2 bases and J 2 bases, with 5 bases left between them. CDR1 and CDR2 from the germline V gene are KGHSH and LQKENI. CDR3 bases: TGTGCCAGCTCACCAGAGATCACAGATACGCAGTATTTT. Amino acids: CASSPEITDTQYF. The full variable domain, rest sourced from reference TRBV18 and TRBJ2-3, is NAGVMQNPRHLVRRRGQEARLRCSPMKGHSHVYWYRQLPEEGLKFMVYLQKENIIDESGMPKERFSAEFPKEGPSILRIQQVVRGDSAAYFCASSPEITDTQYFGPGTRLTVL.

This chain joins TRBV10-3 and TRBJ1-3; no clear D. Germline CDR1 and CDR2: ENHRY and SYGVKD. The CDR3 is 16 amino acids. Trimming removed 3 bases from V and 2 bases from J, with 14 bases in between. For the CDR3, the DNA is TGTGCCATCAGTGACCTCGAGGAGGGCACTGGAAACACCATATATTTT. This sequence encodes CAISDLEEGTGNTIYF.

The chain combines TRBV29-1 with TRBJ2-7; TRBD1 or TRBD2 may be the D gene (6 bases each). The CDR3 contains 11 residues. V lost 7 bases, J lost 2 bases, and 9 bases lay in between. CDR1 is SQVTM and CDR2 is ANQGSEA in the germline V gene. The CDR3 DNA reads TGCAGCGCTAGGGGGGCCTACGAGCAGTACTTC. The encoded protein is CSARGAYEQYF.

The chain links TRBV6-6 to TRBJ1-5; 7 bases map to TRBD1. Germline CDR1 MNHNY, CDR2 SVGAGI (reference sequence). The CDR3 consists of 15 residues. The V and J ends lost 3 bases and 7 bases, in that order; junction bases with no gene match: 9. As DNA, the CDR3 is TGTGCCAGCAGTTATGAGGGGGCGCTCGGACAGCCCCAGCATTTT. Amino acids: CASSYEGALGQPQHF.

This clonotype showed up many times. The chain uses TRBV18 and TRBJ1-1, with TRBD1 identical over 7 bases. This CDR3 is 15 amino acids long. Germline CDR1 KGHSH, CDR2 LQKENI. J lost 5 bases, V lost 1 base, and 7 bases had no gene match. CDR3 protein: CASSPLEAGGTEAFF. In nucleotides, the CDR3 is TGTGCCAGCTCACCACTCGAGGCAGGGGGGACTGAAGCTTTCTTT.

This clonotype was observed a handful of times. The chain is built from TRBV9 and TRBJ2-7, with 11 bases lining up with TRBD2. This CDR3 contains 15 residues. V lost 3 bases to trimming and J lost 0 bases; unmatched junction nucleotides: 2. Germline V gene data show CDR1 as SGDLS and CDR2 as YYNGEE. The chain's CDR3 is CASSASGGPSYEQYF. The CDR3 DNA follows: TGTGCCAGCAGCGCTAGCGGGGGGCCCTCCTACGAGCAGTACTTC.

This chain joins TRBV7-9 and TRBJ2-2; D uncertain. Per germline, CDR1 SEHNR and CDR2 FQNEAQ (reference sequence). V gave up 3 bases and J gave up 6 bases, with 5 bases separating them. This CDR3 spans 12 amino acids. Written as DNA, the CDR3 is TGTGCCAGCAGCTTCGGATCCGGGGAGCTGTTTTTT. Its protein product is CASSFGSGELFF.

This chain connects TRBV15 to TRBJ2-7; D uncertain. CDR1 and CDR2 from the germline V gene are LNHNV and YYDKDF (reference sequence). The CDR3 consists of 12 residues. V lost 0 bases and J 3 bases, leaving 3 bases between the germline ends. CDR3 loop: CATSRENYEQYF. Written as DNA, the CDR3 is TGTGCCACCAGCAGAGAAAACTACGAGCAGTACTTC.